These T cell receptor beta chains were read from a single sample in a study of blood T cell repertoires in COVID-19. Sequencing was performed with immunoSEQ multiplex PCR; in TCRdb, only in-frame clones are kept and a portion is missing. The sample holds fewer than 350,000 clones; 80% to 85% are singletons and the top ten take around 2.9%. The source material was peripheral blood. The receptor set was obtained from a woman aged 60-75 years with active or convalescent COVID-19. CDR3s include the opening cysteine and the closing phenylalanine or tryptophan. A D gene is named only where the DNA matches it firmly. Where a row states a size, it is once, few, many or the class of an expanded clone; other rows omit it.

v_call	j_call	d_call	clone_size	cdr3_aa	cdr3_nt
TRBV5-1	TRBJ1-6	TRBD1	few	CASSLRGQGGVDNSPLHF	TGCGCCAGCAGCCTGAGGGGACAGGGAGGAGTGGACAATTCACCCCTCCACTTT
TRBV12-3/TRBV12-4	TRBJ1-1	.	.	CASSLQGSTEAFF	TGTGCCAGCAGTTTGCAGGGGAGCACTGAAGCTTTCTTT
TRBV27	TRBJ1-5	.	.	CASGEAPQHF	TGTGCCAGCGGGGAGGCGCCCCAGCATTTT
TRBV18	TRBJ2-7	.	.	CASSPGADTNYEQYF	TGTGCCAGCTCACCAGGTGCGGACACAAACTACGAGCAGTACTTC
TRBV5-1	TRBJ1-2	TRBD1	.	CASSSRWGQLYGYTF	TGCGCCAGCAGCTCCCGATGGGGACAGCTCTATGGCTACACCTTC
TRBV12-5	TRBJ2-6	.	.	CASGLVLNAGANVLTF	TGTGCTAGTGGTTTGGTACTAAACGCAGGGGCCAACGTCCTGACTTTC
TRBV6-2/TRBV6-3	TRBJ2-3	TRBD1	.	CASSYYRGENRRDTQYF	TGTGCCAGCAGTTACTACAGGGGGGAGAACCGTCGGGATACGCAGTATTTT
TRBV5-6	TRBJ1-2	.	.	CASSLGHGGYTF	TGTGCCAGCAGCCTAGGACATGGTGGCTACACCTTC
TRBV6-6	TRBJ2-1	TRBD1	.	CASSRDSGVYNEQFF	TGTGCCAGCAGTAGGGACAGTGGAGTCTACAATGAGCAGTTCTTC
TRBV6-1	TRBJ1-1	TRBD1	.	CASSEFQGAQGTEAFF	TGTGCCAGCAGTGAATTCCAGGGGGCGCAGGGGACTGAAGCTTTCTTT
TRBV4-2	TRBJ1-4	.	.	CASSQPPAVSTNEKLFF	TGTGCCAGCAGCCAACCCCCGGCGGTATCAACTAATGAAAAACTGTTTTTT
TRBV11-2	TRBJ2-1	TRBD2	.	CASITPTSGNNEQFF	TGTGCCAGCATCACCCCCACTAGCGGAAACAATGAGCAGTTCTTC
TRBV6-4	TRBJ2-7	TRBD1	.	CASPKGARGYEQYF	TGTGCCAGCCCGAAGGGGGCGCGAGGCTACGAGCAGTACTTC
TRBV5-6	TRBJ1-2	.	few	CASSNKQGSGYTF	TGTGCCAGCAGTAACAAACAGGGTAGCGGCTACACCTTC
TRBV19	TRBJ1-5	.	.	CASSIDQGLYSNQPQHF	TGTGCCAGTAGTATAGATCAGGGCCTTTATAGCAATCAGCCCCAGCATTTT
TRBV7-7	TRBJ2-2	TRBD1	.	CASSLQGGTNTGELFF	TGTGCTAGCAGCTTACAAGGGGGCACGAACACCGGGGAGCTGTTTTTT
TRBV10-3	TRBJ2-7	TRBD2	.	CATLPGLAGGVSYEQYF	TGTGCCACGTTGCCGGGACTAGCGGGGGGCGTATCCTACGAGCAGTACTTC
TRBV19	TRBJ1-2	.	few	CASSIGQFYGYTF	TGTGCCAGTAGTATAGGACAGTTCTATGGCTACACCTTC
TRBV7-9	TRBJ1-2	.	.	CASSFSPGQQANYGYTF	TGTGCCAGCAGCTTTTCCCCAGGCCAACAAGCTAACTATGGCTACACCTTC
TRBV29-1	TRBJ1-4	TRBD1	.	CSAFAQGANEKLFF	TGCAGCGCCTTTGCTCAGGGGGCTAATGAAAAACTGTTTTTT
TRBV7-2	TRBJ2-5	.	.	CASSLLGGAETQYF	TGTGCCAGCAGCCTTCTCGGCGGGGCAGAGACCCAGTACTTC
TRBV4-1	TRBJ1-2	.	.	CASSRSRGNYGYTF	TGCGCCAGCAGCCGCTCAAGGGGTAACTATGGCTACACCTTC
TRBV19	TRBJ2-1	TRBD2	.	CASTGSGGAYNEQFF	TGTGCCAGTACCGGGAGTGGGGGGGCCTACAATGAGCAGTTCTTC
TRBV5-4	TRBJ2-7	TRBD2	few	CASSLHRGVNEQYF	TGTGCCAGCAGCTTGCACCGGGGGGTAAACGAGCAGTACTTC
TRBV6-1	TRBJ1-1	TRBD1	few	CASSEADREAFF	TGTGCCAGCAGTGAAGCGGACAGGGAAGCTTTCTTT
TRBV18	TRBJ1-1	.	.	CASSPGHLNTEAFF	TGTGCCAGCTCACCAGGACACTTAAACACTGAAGCTTTCTTT
TRBV29-1	TRBJ2-5	.	.	CSVEDRRQEETQYF	TGCAGCGTTGAAGATAGGAGGCAAGAAGAGACCCAGTACTTC
TRBV5-1	TRBJ2-5	TRBD2	few	CASRERGTQETQYF	TGCGCCAGCAGGGAGCGGGGGACACAAGAGACCCAGTACTTC
TRBV3-1/TRBV3-2	TRBJ1-3	.	.	CASSSERGNTIYF	TGTGCCAGCAGTTCCGAGAGGGGAAACACCATATATTTT
TRBV5-1	TRBJ2-1	TRBD1	.	CASSLERTGGHNEQFF	TGCGCCAGCAGCTTGGAGAGGACAGGGGGACACAATGAGCAGTTCTTC
TRBV9	TRBJ2-1	.	few	CASSVILAGEQFF	TGTGCCAGCAGCGTAATACTAGCCGGGGAGCAGTTCTTC
TRBV4-3	TRBJ2-7	TRBD2	.	CASSQGTSGFYEQYF	TGCGCCAGCAGCCAGGGGACTAGCGGCTTCTACGAGCAGTACTTC
TRBV9	TRBJ1-2	.	.	CASSSPTDRHGYTF	TGTGCCAGCAGCTCTCCGACGGACAGACATGGCTACACCTTC
TRBV7-9	TRBJ1-1	.	.	CASRPRDTPNTEAFF	TGTGCCAGCCGACCCCGGGACACACCGAACACTGAAGCTTTCTTT
TRBV7-2	TRBJ2-7	TRBD2	.	CASSLGIAGPDYEQYF	TGTGCCAGCAGCTTAGGGATAGCGGGACCTGACTACGAGCAGTACTTC
TRBV19	TRBJ2-5	.	few	CASSITGTQYF	TGTGCCAGTAGTATAACCGGGACCCAGTACTTC
TRBV13	TRBJ2-3	TRBD2	.	CASSLNVGKTSVLLMADTQYF	TGTGCCAGCAGCTTGAACGTAGGGAAGACTAGCGTTCTCCTTATGGCAGATACGCAGTATTTT
TRBV3-1/TRBV3-2	TRBJ2-5	TRBD2	.	CASSHAGEQETQYF	TGTGCCAGCAGCCACGCGGGGGAACAAGAGACCCAGTACTTC
TRBV28	TRBJ1-3	.	.	CASSPFGGAGNTIYF	TGTGCCAGCAGCCCCTTTGGTGGGGCAGGAAACACCATATATTTT
TRBV5-6	TRBJ1-5	.	.	CASSLRDQPQHF	TGTGCCAGCAGCTTAAGAGATCAGCCCCAGCATTTT
TRBV9	TRBJ2-2	TRBD2	few	CASSVPRGGSNTGELFF	TGTGCCAGCAGCGTCCCCCGGGGGGGATCGAACACCGGGGAGCTGTTTTTT
TRBV18	TRBJ2-7	TRBD2	.	CASSPPGTSGAGSEQYF	TGTGCCAGCTCACCACCCGGCACTAGCGGCGCGGGCTCCGAGCAGTACTTC
TRBV19	TRBJ1-6	TRBD1	.	CASSPGTENSPLHF	TGTGCCAGTAGTCCAGGGACAGAAAATTCACCCCTCCACTTT
TRBV30	TRBJ1-6	TRBD1	.	CAWSVETGNSPLHF	TGTGCCTGGAGTGTGGAGACAGGGAATTCACCCCTCCACTTT
TRBV12-3/TRBV12-4	TRBJ1-1	.	once	CASSLPGSEAFF	TGTGCCAGCAGTCTGCCGGGGAGTGAAGCTTTCTTT
TRBV19	TRBJ1-2	.	.	CASTRTGNYGYTF	TGTGCCAGTACGAGGACGGGGAACTATGGCTACACCTTC
TRBV5-1	TRBJ1-2	TRBD1	.	CASSLARGTGGDYGYTF	TGCGCCAGCAGCTTGGCCCGGGGGACAGGGGGCGACTATGGCTACACCTTC
TRBV7-9	TRBJ1-1	.	.	CASRAPEAEAFF	TGTGCCAGCAGGGCGCCGGAGGCTGAAGCTTTCTTT
TRBV6-5	TRBJ1-2	.	.	CASSKPNRDFYGYTF	TGTGCCAGCAGCAAACCCAACAGGGATTTCTATGGCTACACCTTC
TRBV18	TRBJ2-7	.	.	CASSPGLRLEQYF	TGTGCCAGCTCACCCGGACTACGACTCGAGCAGTACTTC
TRBV10-2	TRBJ2-1	.	.	CASSATFNEQFF	TGCGCCAGCAGCGCTACTTTTAATGAGCAGTTCTTC